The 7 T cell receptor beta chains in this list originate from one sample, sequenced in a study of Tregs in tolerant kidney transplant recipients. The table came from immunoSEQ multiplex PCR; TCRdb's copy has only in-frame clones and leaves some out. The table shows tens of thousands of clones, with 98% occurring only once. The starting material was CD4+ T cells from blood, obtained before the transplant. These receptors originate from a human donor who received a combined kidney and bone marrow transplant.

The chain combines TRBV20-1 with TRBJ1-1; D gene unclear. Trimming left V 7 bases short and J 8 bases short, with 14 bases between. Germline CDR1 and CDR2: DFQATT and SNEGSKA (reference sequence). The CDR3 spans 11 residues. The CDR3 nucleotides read TGCAGTGTTGAGCGTTTCTCCGAAGCTTTCTTT. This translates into CSVERFSEAFF.

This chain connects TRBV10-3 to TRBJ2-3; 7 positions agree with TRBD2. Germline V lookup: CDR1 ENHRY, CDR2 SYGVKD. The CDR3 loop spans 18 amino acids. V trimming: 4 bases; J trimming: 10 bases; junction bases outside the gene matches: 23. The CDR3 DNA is TGTGCCATCAGTGGAGGAACCGAGGCCCGAGCGCGGGAGATCGCGCAGTATTTT. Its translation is CAISGGTEARAREIAQYF.

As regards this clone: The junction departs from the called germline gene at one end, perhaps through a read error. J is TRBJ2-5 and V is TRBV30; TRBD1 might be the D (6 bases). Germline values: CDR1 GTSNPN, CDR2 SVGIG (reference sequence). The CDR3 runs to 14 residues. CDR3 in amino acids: CAWSLGTLQGTQYF. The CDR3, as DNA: TGTGCCTGGAGCCTGGGGACACTTCAAGGGACCCAGTACTTC.

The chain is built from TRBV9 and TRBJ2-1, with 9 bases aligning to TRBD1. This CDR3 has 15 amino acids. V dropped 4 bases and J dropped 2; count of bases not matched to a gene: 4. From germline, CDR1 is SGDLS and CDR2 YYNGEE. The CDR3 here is CASSPRDRAYNEQFF. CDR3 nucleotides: TGTGCCAGCAGCCCCCGGGACAGGGCCTACAATGAGCAGTTCTTC.

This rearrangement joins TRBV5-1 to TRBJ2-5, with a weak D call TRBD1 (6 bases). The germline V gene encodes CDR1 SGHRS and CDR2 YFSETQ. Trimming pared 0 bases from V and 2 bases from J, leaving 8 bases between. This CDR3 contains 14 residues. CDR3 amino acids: CASSLEGVQETQYF. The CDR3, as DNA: TGCGCCAGCAGCTTGGAGGGGGTACAAGAGACCCAGTACTTC.

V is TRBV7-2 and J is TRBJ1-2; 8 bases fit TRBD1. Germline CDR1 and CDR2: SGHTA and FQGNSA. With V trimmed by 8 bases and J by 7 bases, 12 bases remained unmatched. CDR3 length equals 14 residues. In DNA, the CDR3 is TGTGCCAGCGGTCCGGGACAGGAGGTCTCTGGCTACACCTTC. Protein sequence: CASGPGQEVSGYTF.

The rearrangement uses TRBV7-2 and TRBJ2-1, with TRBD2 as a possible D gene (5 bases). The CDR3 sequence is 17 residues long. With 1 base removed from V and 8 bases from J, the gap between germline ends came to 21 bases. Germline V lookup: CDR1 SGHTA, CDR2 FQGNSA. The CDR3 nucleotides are TGTGCCAGCAGCTTAGGGGAGCTAATTCGTTTCATGGATGAGCAGTTCTTC. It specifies CASSLGELIRFMDEQFF. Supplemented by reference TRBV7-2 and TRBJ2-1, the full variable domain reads GAGVSQSPSNKVTEKGKDVELRCDPISGHTALYWYRQSLGQGLEFLIYFQGNSAPDKSGLPSDRFSAERTGGSVSTLTIQRTQQEDSAVYLCASSLGELIRFMDEQFFGPGTRLTVL.